These 4 T cell receptor beta chains share one sample of origin, sequenced in a study of T cell repertoires in cytomegalovirus infection. TCRdb fed the reads into MiXCR, producing one record per CDR3 protein. The data contain some 400,000 distinct CDR3 sequences, about a sixth of them singletons. Source material: PBMCs. These TCRs come from a human donor in good health (CMV status not recorded). Some clones in this sample may be carry-over from other donors' samples.

This clonotype has a handful of counts. The chain has TRBV7-2 and TRBJ2-7; no reliable D call. This CDR3 contains 14 residues. The germline gives CDR1 SGHTA, CDR2 FQGNSA. The V gene lost 5 bases and the J gene lost 2 bases, with 13 bases spanning the gap. The CDR3 nucleotides read TGTGCCAGCAGCCCTCCCGGTGGCGCCTACGAGCAGTACTTC. It specifies CASSPPGGAYEQYF.

This chain links TRBV11-2 with TRBJ2-1, with D possibly matching TRBD2 (5 bases). The V and J ends lost 1 base and 6 bases respectively, with 19 bases between them. This CDR3 is 17 amino acids long. Per germline, CDR1 SGHAT and CDR2 FQNNGV. The chain's CDR3 is CASSLVFPLLAGNEQFF. CDR3 DNA: TGTGCCAGCAGCTTAGTATTCCCCCTGCTAGCAGGCAATGAGCAGTTCTTC. Full variable domain (missing parts from reference TRBV11-2 and TRBJ2-1): EAGVAQSPRYKIIEKRQSVAFWCNPISGHATLYWYQQILGQGPKLLIQFQNNGVVDDSQLPKDRFSAERLKGVDSTLKIQPAKLEDSAVYLCASSLVFPLLAGNEQFFGPGTRLTVL.

This clonotype showed up many times. The chain has TRBV27 and TRBJ2-5; 12 nucleotides align to TRBD2. The CDR3 is 17 amino acids. The V segment lost 11 bases and the J segment 5 bases; nucleotides outside the gene matches: 18. The V gene's germline CDR1 is MNHEY and CDR2 SMNVEV (reference sequence). The CDR3 sequence is CAGQTRTSGKISETQYF. CDR3 nucleotide sequence: TGTGCCGGACAAACTCGGACTAGCGGGAAGATTTCGGAGACCCAGTACTTC.

This chain connects TRBV11-2 to TRBJ2-4; D is possibly TRBD1 or TRBD2 (6 bases each). Germline V gene sequence: CDR1 SGHAT, CDR2 FQNNGV. The CDR3 covers 15 residues. The V end lost 5 bases, the J end lost 6 bases, and 17 bases lay between the germline ends. The CDR3 is CASSTPRGRGNIQYF. In DNA form, the CDR3 reads TGTGCCAGCAGCACCCCACGGGGGCGGGGAAACATTCAGTACTTC.